The entry that follows covers one T cell receptor beta chain sequence. Its cognate antigen is unknown. The sample originates from a study of T cells after yellow fever vaccination. Whole-study findings and limits: A minor fraction of clonotypes spanned both CD4 and CD8 compartments. Though it reached lower strength, the secondary response hit its peak faster, day 5 versus 15.

TCRdb recomputed calls from the 5' RACE reads with MiXCR, one row per CDR3 protein. The sample has 350,000 to 550,000 distinct CDR3 sequences, approximately 19% seen once. The receptor was isolated from a man in his late teens or twenties who received the YFV17D yellow fever vaccine. The sequencing used PBMCs, collected before the yellow fever booster vaccination.

The CDR3, as DNA: TGTGCCAGCAGCCCCCAGTTGGGGGCAAACATTCAGTACTTC. It yields the protein CASSPQLGANIQYF. V is TRBV28 and J is TRBJ2-4, with D perhaps TRBD1 (6 bases). The length of the CDR3 is 14 residues. Germline V CDR1 and CDR2: MDHEN, SYDVKM. The V gene lost 6 bases and the J gene lost 6 bases, with 15 bases spanning the gap.